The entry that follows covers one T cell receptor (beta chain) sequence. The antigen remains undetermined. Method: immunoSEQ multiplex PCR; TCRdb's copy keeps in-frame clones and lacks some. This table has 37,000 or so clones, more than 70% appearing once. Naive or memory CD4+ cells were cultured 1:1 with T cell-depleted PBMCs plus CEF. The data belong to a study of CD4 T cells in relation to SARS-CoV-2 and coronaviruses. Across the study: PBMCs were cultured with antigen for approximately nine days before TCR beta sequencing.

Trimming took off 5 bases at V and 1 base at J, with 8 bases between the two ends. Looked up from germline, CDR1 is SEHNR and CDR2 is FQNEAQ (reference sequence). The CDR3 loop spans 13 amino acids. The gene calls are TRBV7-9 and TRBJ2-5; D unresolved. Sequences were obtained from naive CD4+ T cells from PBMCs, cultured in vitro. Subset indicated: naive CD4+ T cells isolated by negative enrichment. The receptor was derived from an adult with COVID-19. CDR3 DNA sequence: TGTGCCAGCAGCCCCTACCCCCAAGAGACCCAGTACTTC. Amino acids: CASSPYPQETQYF.